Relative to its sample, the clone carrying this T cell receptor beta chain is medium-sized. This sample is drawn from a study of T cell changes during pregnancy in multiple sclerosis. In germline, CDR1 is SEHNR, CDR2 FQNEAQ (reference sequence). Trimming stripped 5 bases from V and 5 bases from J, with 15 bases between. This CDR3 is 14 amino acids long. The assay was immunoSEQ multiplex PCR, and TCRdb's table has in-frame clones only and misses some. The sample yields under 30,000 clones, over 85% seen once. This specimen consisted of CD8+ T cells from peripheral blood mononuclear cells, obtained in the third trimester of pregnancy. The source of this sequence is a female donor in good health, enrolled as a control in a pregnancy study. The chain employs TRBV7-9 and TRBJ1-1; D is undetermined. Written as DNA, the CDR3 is TGTGCCAGCAGCGCGGGTGGGGATGTTACTGAAGCTTTCTTT. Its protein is CASSAGGDVTEAFF.